A single sample is the source of the 22 T cell receptor beta chains below, sequenced in a study of blood T cell repertoires in COVID-19. Generated by immunoSEQ multiplex PCR, the TCRdb table keeps only in-frame clones and is missing some. Of roughly 310,000 clones in the sample, approximately 91% are singletons; the top ten hold approximately 8.8%. Source material: PBMCs or T cells enriched from blood (not recorded which). These receptors all stem from a middle-aged woman who had recovered from COVID-19.

The V and J genes are TRBV7-8 and TRBJ1-5, with 7 bases fitting TRBD1. The CDR3 length is 15 residues. With V trimmed by 5 bases and J by 2 bases, 6 bases remained unmatched. The V gene's germline CDR1 is SGHVS and CDR2 FQNEAQ. In nucleotides, the CDR3 is TGTGCCAGCAGCCCAGACAGGGTTGGCAATCAGCCCCAGCATTTT. Translated, it gives CASSPDRVGNQPQHF.

As regards this clone: This sample includes further DNA sequences coding for the same CDR3. V usage is TRBV7-2 and J usage is TRBJ2-5; 8 bases fit TRBD1. Unmatched junction bases numbered 5, after V lost 1 base and J lost 1 base. Germline-derived CDR1 and CDR2 are SGHTA and FQGNSA. The CDR3 totals 16 residues. The CDR3 protein is CASSLGPGTGQETQYF. The CDR3 region has the DNA TGTGCCAGCAGCTTAGGCCCGGGGACAGGCCAAGAGACCCAGTACTTC. The full variable domain, in which reference TRBV7-2 and TRBJ2-5 provide the parts outside the CDR3, is GAGVSQSPSNKVTEKGKDVELRCDPISGHTALYWYRQSLGQGLEFLIYFQGNSAPDKSGLPSDRFSAERTGGSVSTLTIQRTQQEDSAVYLCASSLGPGTGQETQYFGPGTRLLVL.

The chain carries TRBV3-1 (or the pseudogene TRBV3-2) and TRBJ2-3; D may be TRBD2 (5 bases). The CDR3 covers 17 residues. CDR1 and CDR2 (germline): LGHDT, YNNKEL (reference sequence). The V end was cut by 4 bases, the J end by 0 bases, with 17 bases between. CDR3 bases: TGTGCCAGCAGCCGCCGGGGAATCCGCCCTAGCACAGATACGCAGTATTTT. This gives the protein CASSRRGIRPSTDTQYF.

The chain carries TRBV29-1 and TRBJ1-5, with D perhaps matching TRBD1 (5 bases). The CDR3 has 13 residues. The V end was cut by 4 bases, the J end by 2 bases, with 9 bases between. Germline V gene lookup returns CDR1 SQVTM and CDR2 ANQGSEA. CDR3 residues: CSVVWGGNQPQHF. CDR3 nucleotides: TGCAGCGTTGTGTGGGGCGGCAATCAGCCCCAGCATTTT.

This chain links TRBV7-9 with TRBJ2-7; 8 bases map to TRBD1. CDR1 and CDR2 (germline): SEHNR, FQNEAQ (reference sequence). The CDR3 extends over 15 amino acids. With V trimmed by 5 bases and J by 7 bases, 13 bases remained unmatched. DNA of the CDR3: TGTGCCAGCAGCCGGACAGGGCCTTTCGGTCCAGAGCAGTACTTC. Translating gives CASSRTGPFGPEQYF.

The V and J genes are TRBV30 and TRBJ1-5, with 7 bases that match TRBD1. The length of the CDR3 is 13 residues. The junction had 4 bases not matched to a gene; V was cut back by 5 bases and J by 3 bases. CDR1 is GTSNPN and CDR2 is SVGIG in the germline V gene (reference sequence). The CDR3 sequence is CAWATGFNQPQHF. CDR3 in DNA: TGTGCCTGGGCGACAGGGTTCAATCAGCCCCAGCATTTT.

The chain links TRBV7-3 to TRBJ2-2; TRBD2 might be the D (6 bases). The CDR3 covers 16 residues. With 4 bases removed from V and 0 bases from J, the gap between germline ends came to 12 bases. CDR1 is SGHTA, CDR2 FQGTGA, per germline. For the CDR3, the DNA is TGTGCCAGCAGCTCCCCGGGACTTCCGAACACCGGGGAGCTGTTTTTT. Translating it yields CASSSPGLPNTGELFF.

This chain uses TRBV29-1 with TRBJ2-1; tentative D call: TRBD2 (6 bases). CDR3 length equals 13 residues. V was clipped by 3 bases and J by 3 bases, with 9 bases between them. Germline loops: CDR1 SQVTM, CDR2 ANQGSEA. In DNA form, the CDR3 reads TGCAGCGTTGATGGGGAGGACTACAATGAGCAGTTCTTC. Amino acid sequence: CSVDGEDYNEQFF.

The V gene is TRBV3-1 (or the pseudogene TRBV3-2), the J gene TRBJ2-5; TRBD2 aligns across 12 bases. The V and J ends lost 7 bases and 1 base, in that order; junction bases with no gene match: 7. In germline, CDR1 is LGHDT, CDR2 YNNKEL (reference sequence). This CDR3 contains 16 residues. DNA for the CDR3: TGTGCCAGCACCACGACTAGCGGGGGAGTCCAAGAGACCCAGTACTTC. Protein sequence: CASTTTSGGVQETQYF.

This rearrangement joins TRBV6-2 or TRBV6-3 to TRBJ1-1; D unresolved. Between the trimmed V and J ends, which lost 4 bases and 1 base, there was a span of 7 bases. The CDR3 length is 13 residues. CDR1 and CDR2 from the germline V gene are MNHEY and SVGEGT. The CDR3 DNA reads TGTGCCAGCAGTTTTGCGGGGAACACTGAAGCTTTCTTT. Translating gives CASSFAGNTEAFF.

This clone was recorded only once. The chain joins TRBV7-8 to TRBJ2-3; 7 bases align to TRBD2. Germline V CDR1 and CDR2: SGHVS, FQNEAQ. V shed 6 bases, J shed 4 bases, and the junction held 4 bases outside the gene matches. The CDR3 runs 13 residues. The CDR3 here is CASSWEGPDTQYF. CDR3 sequence (DNA): TGTGCCAGCAGTTGGGAGGGCCCAGATACGCAGTATTTT.

Written as DNA, the CDR3 is TGTGCCAGCAGCGTGCCGGCAGAAGGGGCCTCTGGAAACACCATATATTTT. Residues: CASSVPAEGASGNTIYF. The chain employs TRBV7-2 and TRBJ1-3; TRBD1 is a possible D gene (5 bases). The germline V gene encodes CDR1 SGHTA and CDR2 FQGNSA. The length of the CDR3 is 17 residues. V gave up 5 bases and J gave up 0 bases, with 17 bases separating them.

The chain couples TRBV7-3 to TRBJ1-2; a possible D gene is TRBD1 (6 bases). CDR3 length: 16 amino acids. V was shortened by 5 bases and J by 8 bases, with 24 bases between the two germline ends. The germline CDR1 and CDR2 sequences are SGHTA and FQGTGA. CDR3: CASSSSPAGGERGYTF. The CDR3 region has the DNA TGTGCCAGCAGCAGTTCGCCGGCGGGGGGCGAGAGAGGCTACACCTTC. Full variable domain (rest looked up from reference TRBV7-3 and TRBJ1-2): GAGVSQTPSNKVTEKGKYVELRCDPISGHTALYWYRQSLGQGPEFLIYFQGTGAADDSGLPNDRFFAVRPEGSVSTLKIQRTERGDSAVYLCASSSSPAGGERGYTFGSGTRLTVV.

The V and J genes are TRBV6-5 and TRBJ1-1; tentatively, D is TRBD1 (6 bases). The CDR3 runs to 13 residues. V gave up 5 bases and J gave up 4 bases, with 11 bases separating them. CDR1 MNHEY and CDR2 SVGAGI come from the germline V gene. CDR3 sequence reads: CASSRLRGTEAFF. The CDR3 nucleotides are TGTGCCAGCAGTAGACTCAGGGGCACTGAAGCTTTCTTT.

The chain recombines TRBV18 with TRBJ2-7, with 7 bases matching TRBD1. Per the germline V gene, CDR1 is KGHSH and CDR2 is LQKENI. V trimming: 3 bases; J trimming: 6 bases; junction bases outside the gene matches: 17. The CDR3 runs to 17 residues. CDR3 amino acids: CASSPQITGTALGEQYF. CDR3 sequence (DNA): TGTGCCAGCTCACCCCAAATAACCGGGACAGCCTTGGGCGAGCAGTACTTC.

Concerning this clone: Germline and junction disagree at one end, which may indicate a read error. The chain combines TRBV7-3 with TRBJ2-1; 8 bases are a match to TRBD2. Per germline, CDR1 SGHTA and CDR2 FQGTGA. The CDR3 totals 15 residues. This CDR3 is CASSLTSGAYNEQFF. CDR3 in DNA: TGTGCCAGCAGTTTAACTAGCGGCGCCTACAATGAGCAGTTCTTC.

The chain uses TRBV9 and TRBJ2-1, with TRBD1 matching 8 bases. Germline V gene sequence: CDR1 SGDLS, CDR2 YYNGEE. Losses at the gene ends were 3 bases for V and 7 bases for J; bases not matched to a gene: 3. This CDR3 is 13 amino acids long. The CDR3 is CASSGTGKNEQFF. DNA of the CDR3: TGTGCCAGCAGCGGGACAGGGAAGAATGAGCAGTTCTTC.

This chain uses TRBV5-1 with TRBJ2-5; 7 bases line up with TRBD1. The germline CDR1 and CDR2 sequences are SGHRS and YFSETQ. The length of the CDR3 is 15 residues. V trimming: 0 bases; J trimming: 2 bases; junction bases outside the gene matches: 4. As DNA, the CDR3 is TGCGCCAGCAGCTTGGTTGGACAGGCACAAGAGACCCAGTACTTC. This gives the protein CASSLVGQAQETQYF.

This chain uses TRBV5-4 with TRBJ2-7, with 11 positions matching TRBD2. CDR1 SGHNT and CDR2 YYREEE come from the germline V gene (reference sequence). The CDR3 is made up of 15 amino acids. Losses at the gene ends were 2 bases for V and 6 bases for J; bases not matched to a gene: 7. CDR3 sequence (DNA): TGTGCCAGCAGCTTCCGACTAGCGGGAAGCAGCGAGCAGTACTTC. Its translation: CASSFRLAGSSEQYF.

This chain joins TRBV19 and TRBJ2-2; TRBD1 is a possible D gene (6 bases). The V gene lost 4 bases and the J gene lost 3 bases, with 9 bases spanning the gap. CDR1 LNHDA and CDR2 SQIVND come from the germline V gene (reference sequence). The CDR3 is made up of 14 amino acids. In nucleotides, the CDR3 is TGTGCCAGTAGTAACGACAGGTACACCGGGGAGCTGTTTTTT. Translated: CASSNDRYTGELFF. Together with reference TRBV19 and TRBJ2-2, the CDR3 gives the full variable domain: DGGITQSPKYLFRKEGQNVTLSCEQNLNHDAMYWYRQDPGQGLRLIYYSQIVNDFQKGDIAEGYSVSREKKESFPLTVTSAQKNPTAFYLCASSNDRYTGELFFGEGSRLTVL.

V is TRBV28 and J is TRBJ1-1; TRBD1 matches at 7 bases. J was trimmed by 1 base and V by 6 bases; bases with no gene match: 5. The germline gives CDR1 MDHEN, CDR2 SYDVKM. CDR3 size: 14 residues. The CDR3: CASSQDRRNTEAFF. DNA for the CDR3: TGTGCCAGCAGCCAGGACAGGAGGAACACTGAAGCTTTCTTT.

V and J are TRBV18 and TRBJ2-7, with 7 nucleotides matching TRBD1. CDR3 length: 14 residues. Germline V gene sequence: CDR1 KGHSH, CDR2 LQKENI. V lost 5 bases to trimming and J lost 1 base; unmatched junction nucleotides: 5. The CDR3 region is CASSETGVSYEQYF. The CDR3 nucleotides are TGTGCCAGCTCAGAAACAGGGGTTTCCTACGAGCAGTACTTC.